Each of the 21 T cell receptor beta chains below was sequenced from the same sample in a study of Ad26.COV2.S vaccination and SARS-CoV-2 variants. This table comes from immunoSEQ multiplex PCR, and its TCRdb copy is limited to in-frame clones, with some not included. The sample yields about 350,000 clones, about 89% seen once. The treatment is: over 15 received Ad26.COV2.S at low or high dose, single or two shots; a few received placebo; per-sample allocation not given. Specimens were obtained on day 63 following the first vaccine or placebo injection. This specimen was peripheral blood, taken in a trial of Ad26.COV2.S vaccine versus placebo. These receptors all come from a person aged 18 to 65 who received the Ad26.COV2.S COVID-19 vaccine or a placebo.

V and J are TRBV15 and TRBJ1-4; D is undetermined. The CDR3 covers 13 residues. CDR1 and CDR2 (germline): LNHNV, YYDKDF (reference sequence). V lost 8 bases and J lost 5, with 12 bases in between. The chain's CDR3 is CATRMSGNEKLFF. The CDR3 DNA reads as TGTGCCACCCGGATGTCAGGCAATGAAAAACTGTTTTTT.

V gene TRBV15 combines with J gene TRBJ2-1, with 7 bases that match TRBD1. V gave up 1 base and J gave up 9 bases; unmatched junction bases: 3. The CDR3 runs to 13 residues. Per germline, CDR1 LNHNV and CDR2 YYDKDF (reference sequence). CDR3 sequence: CATSRVRDSEQFF. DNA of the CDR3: TGTGCCACCAGCAGAGTTAGGGACAGTGAGCAGTTCTTC.

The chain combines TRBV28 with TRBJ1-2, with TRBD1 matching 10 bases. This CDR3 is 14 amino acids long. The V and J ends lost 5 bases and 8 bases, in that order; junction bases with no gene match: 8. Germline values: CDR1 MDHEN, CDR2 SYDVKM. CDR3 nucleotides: TGTGCCAGCAGTGCGGGGACAGGGGAGAAAGGCTACACCTTC. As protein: CASSAGTGEKGYTF.

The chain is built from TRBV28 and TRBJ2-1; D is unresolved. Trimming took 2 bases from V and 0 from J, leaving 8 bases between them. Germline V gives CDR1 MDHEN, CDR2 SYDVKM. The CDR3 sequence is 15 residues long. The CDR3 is CASSLPGYSYNEQFF. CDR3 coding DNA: TGTGCCAGCAGTTTACCCGGGTACTCCTACAATGAGCAGTTCTTC.

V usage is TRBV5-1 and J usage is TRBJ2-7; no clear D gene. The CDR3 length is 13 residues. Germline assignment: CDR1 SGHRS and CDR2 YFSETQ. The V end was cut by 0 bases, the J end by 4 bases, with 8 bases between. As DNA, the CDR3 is TGCGCCAGCAGCTTGGACGGCTCGTACGAGCAGTACTTC. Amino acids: CASSLDGSYEQYF.

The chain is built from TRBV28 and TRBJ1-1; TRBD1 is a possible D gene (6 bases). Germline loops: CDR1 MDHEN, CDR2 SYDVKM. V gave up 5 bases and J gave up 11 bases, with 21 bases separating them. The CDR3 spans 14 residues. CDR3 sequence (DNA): TGTGCCAGCAGTACGTCCAATCAGGGGTATAGGGCTTTCTTT. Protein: CASSTSNQGYRAFF. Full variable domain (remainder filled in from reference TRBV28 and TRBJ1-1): DVKVTQSSRYLVKRTGEKVFLECVQDMDHENMFWYRQDPGLGLRLIYFSYDVKMKEKGDIPEGYSVSREKKERFSLILESASTNQTSMYLCASSTSNQGYRAFFGQGTRLTVV.

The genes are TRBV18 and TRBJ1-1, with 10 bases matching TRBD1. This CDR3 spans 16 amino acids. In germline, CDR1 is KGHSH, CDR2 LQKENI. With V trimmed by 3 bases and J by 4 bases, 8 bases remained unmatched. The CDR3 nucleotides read TGTGCCAGCTCACCCTCCGGGACAGGGGTCTTCACTGAAGCTTTCTTT. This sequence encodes CASSPSGTGVFTEAFF. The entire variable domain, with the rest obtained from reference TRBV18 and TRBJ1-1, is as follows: NAGVMQNPRHLVRRRGQEARLRCSPMKGHSHVYWYRQLPEEGLKFMVYLQKENIIDESGMPKERFSAEFPKEGPSILRIQQVVRGDSAAYFCASSPSGTGVFTEAFFGQGTRLTVV.

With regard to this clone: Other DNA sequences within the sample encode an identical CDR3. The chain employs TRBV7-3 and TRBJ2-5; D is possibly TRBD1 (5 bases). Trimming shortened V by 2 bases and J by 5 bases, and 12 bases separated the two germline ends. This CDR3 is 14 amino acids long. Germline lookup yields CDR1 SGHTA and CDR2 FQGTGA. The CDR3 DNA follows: TGTGCCAGCAGCTTATCAGGGCCGGGTGAGACCCAGTACTTC. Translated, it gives CASSLSGPGETQYF.

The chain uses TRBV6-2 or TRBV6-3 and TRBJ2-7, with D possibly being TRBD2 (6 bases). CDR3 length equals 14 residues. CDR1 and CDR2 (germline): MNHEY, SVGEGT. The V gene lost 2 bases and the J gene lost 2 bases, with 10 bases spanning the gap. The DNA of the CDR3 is TGTGCCAGCAGTTACGACGGGAGCCCCTACGAGCAGTACTTC. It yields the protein CASSYDGSPYEQYF.

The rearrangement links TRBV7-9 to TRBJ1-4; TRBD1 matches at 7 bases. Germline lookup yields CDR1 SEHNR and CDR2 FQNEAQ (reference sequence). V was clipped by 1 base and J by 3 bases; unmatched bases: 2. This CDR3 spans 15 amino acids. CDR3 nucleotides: TGTGCCAGCAGCTTAGAGGGACAGCCTAATGAAAAACTGTTTTTT. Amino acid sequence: CASSLEGQPNEKLFF.

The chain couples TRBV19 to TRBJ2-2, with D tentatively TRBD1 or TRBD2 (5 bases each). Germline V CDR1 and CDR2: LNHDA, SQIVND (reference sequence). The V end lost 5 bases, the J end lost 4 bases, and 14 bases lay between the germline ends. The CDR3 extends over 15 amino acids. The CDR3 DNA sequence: TGTGCCAGTAGTGCCCCGGGACGACTCACCGGGGAGCTGTTTTTT. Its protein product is CASSAPGRLTGELFF.

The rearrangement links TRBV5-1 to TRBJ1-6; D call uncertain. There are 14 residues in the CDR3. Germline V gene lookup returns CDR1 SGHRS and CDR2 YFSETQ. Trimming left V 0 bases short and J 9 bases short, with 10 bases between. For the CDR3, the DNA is TGCGCCAGCAGCTTGGATGAGCCTGGTTCACCCCTCCACTTT. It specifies CASSLDEPGSPLHF.

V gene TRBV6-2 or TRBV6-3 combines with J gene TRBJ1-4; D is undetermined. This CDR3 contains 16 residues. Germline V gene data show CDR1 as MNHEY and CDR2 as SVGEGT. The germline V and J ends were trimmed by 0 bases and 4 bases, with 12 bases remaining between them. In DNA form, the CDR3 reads TGTGCCAGCAGTTACTCAAAACAGAGCCTTAATGAAAAACTGTTTTTT. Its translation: CASSYSKQSLNEKLFF.

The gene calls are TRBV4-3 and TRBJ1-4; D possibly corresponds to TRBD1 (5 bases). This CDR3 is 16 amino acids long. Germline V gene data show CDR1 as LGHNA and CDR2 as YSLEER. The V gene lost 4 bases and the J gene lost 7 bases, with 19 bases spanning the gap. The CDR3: CASSLTTGTAREKLFF. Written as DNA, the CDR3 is TGCGCCAGCAGCCTTACCACCGGGACGGCGCGTGAAAAACTGTTTTTT.

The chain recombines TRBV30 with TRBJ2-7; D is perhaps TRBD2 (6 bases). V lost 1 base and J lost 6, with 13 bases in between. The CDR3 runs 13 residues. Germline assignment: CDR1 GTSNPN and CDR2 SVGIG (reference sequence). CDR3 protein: CAWSEIWGGEQYF. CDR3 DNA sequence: TGTGCCTGGAGTGAGATTTGGGGAGGCGAGCAGTACTTC.

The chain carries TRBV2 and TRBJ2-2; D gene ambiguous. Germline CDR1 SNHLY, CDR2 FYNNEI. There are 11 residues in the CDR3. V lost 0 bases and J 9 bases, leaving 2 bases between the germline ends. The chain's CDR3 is CASSEARELFF. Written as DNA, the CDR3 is TGTGCCAGCAGTGAAGCCCGGGAGCTGTTTTTT.

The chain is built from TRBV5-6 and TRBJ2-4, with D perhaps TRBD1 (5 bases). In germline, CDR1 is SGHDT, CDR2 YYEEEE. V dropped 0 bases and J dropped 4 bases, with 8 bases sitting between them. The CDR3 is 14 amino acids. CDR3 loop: CASSLEGVKNIQYF. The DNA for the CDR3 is TGTGCCAGCAGCTTGGAAGGGGTGAAAAACATTCAGTACTTC.

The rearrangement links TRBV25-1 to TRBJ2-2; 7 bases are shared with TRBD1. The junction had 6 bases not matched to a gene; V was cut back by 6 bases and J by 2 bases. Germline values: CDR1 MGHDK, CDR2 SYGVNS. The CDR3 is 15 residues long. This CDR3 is CASRPGQRNTGELFF. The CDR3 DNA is TGTGCCAGCAGGCCGGGACAGAGAAACACCGGGGAGCTGTTTTTT.

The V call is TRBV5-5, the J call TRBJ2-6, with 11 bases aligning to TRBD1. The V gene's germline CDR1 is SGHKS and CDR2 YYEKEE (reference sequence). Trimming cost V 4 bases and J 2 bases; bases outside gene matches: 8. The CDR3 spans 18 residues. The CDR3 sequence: CASSLRTGGVTGANVLTF. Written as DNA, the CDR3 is TGTGCCAGCAGCCTTAGGACAGGGGGCGTGACTGGGGCCAACGTCCTGACTTTC.

CDR3 DNA sequence: TGTGCCAGCAGTTTAGAGGGCCGGGAGCAGTACTTC. This translates into CASSLEGREQYF. V usage is TRBV28 and J usage is TRBJ2-7; TRBD2 is a possible D gene (5 bases). CDR1 MDHEN and CDR2 SYDVKM come from the germline V gene. This CDR3 spans 12 amino acids. Deletions cut 2 bases from V and 7 bases from J, with 9 bases between.

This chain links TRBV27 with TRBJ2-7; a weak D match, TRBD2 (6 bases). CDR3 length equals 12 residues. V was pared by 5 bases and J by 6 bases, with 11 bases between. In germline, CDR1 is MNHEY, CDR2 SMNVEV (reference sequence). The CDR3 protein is CASSPDYGEQYF. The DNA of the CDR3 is TGTGCCAGCAGTCCGGACTATGGCGAGCAGTACTTC.